The present entry profiles one T cell receptor beta chain with its context. The antigen it recognizes is unknown. No quality values exist for individual bases; no much larger clone is one base distant. The sample belongs to a study of vaccination effects on CD4 cells after COVID-19 (dated by TCRdb to between 2021 and 2024). Describing the broader study: In the ViraFEST assay, PBMC were stimulated with viral peptide pools, and TCR sequencing was then used to find antigen-specific CD4+ T cell clonotypes based on their expansion. A total of 10 COVID-19 convalescent patients and several SARS-CoV-2-naive healthy vaccine recipients were included in the full study. After vaccination, three convalescent patients were sampled at an early time point (day +14) and at a late time point (day +241, +227 and +161, respectively). Each well held fewer than 2.5 million PBMC cultured in IMDM containing about 5.5% human AB serum, 8 to 10 IU/ml IL-2 and gentamicin, along with around 9.4 ug/ml peptides. In the study, cultures from other donors were sequenced using the Oncomine TCR Beta short-read assay on an Illumina iSeq 100. Post-vaccine samples across the study were collected a median of 72 days after the second dose, with a range of 14 to 241. SARS-CoV-2 spike-specific CD4+ TCR repertoires from before and after mRNA vaccination were compared in COVID-19 convalescent patients and in infection-naive vaccine recipients. The investigation overall reported the following: In convalescent patients, the post-vaccine spike-reactive repertoire consisted mainly of new vaccine-induced clones, largely distinct from infection-induced clones. Only a small number of convalescent patients were included, and no early post-infection timepoints were available, which limited the study. Marked clonal contraction was observed in both infection-induced and vaccine-induced clones at late post-vaccination timepoints, consistent with waning T cell responses.

V is cut by 0 bases and J by 11 bases, and the space between the germline ends is 11 bases. CDR1 and CDR2 are read off the germline V gene as MDHEN and SYDVKM. From the cysteine up to the phenylalanine, the CDR3 has a length of 13 residues. The CDR3 DNA has 39 bases and is translated from base 1. The library was prepared using the immunoSEQ multiplex PCR assay. TCR beta CDR3 sequencing was performed on DNA from the cultured, isolated CD4+ T cells. Concerning the study's data processing: Non-productive TCR sequences were discarded, and reads were trimmed to the CDR3 region, with only CDR3s of 7 or more amino acids retained. The MANAFEST web app was used to pick out antigen-specific clonotypes by comparing their expansion in peptide wells with that in reference cultures. To be called positive, a clone needed expansion at FDR<0.05 compared with the reference and with all other wells, an odds ratio greater than 5, and a frequency greater than 0.1% in two replicate wells. Cross-reactive clonotypes were defined as significantly expanded in SARS-CoV-2 spike wells and in at least one common cold coronavirus spike condition. CDR3 similarity was assessed by Levenshtein distance using the stringdist R package, and unrooted trees were constructed with ape in R 3.6.1. This immuneACCESS table, as held by TCRdb, lists in-frame sequences with V and J called but not all clones. Of the missing ones, under half trace to an unresolved V gene in checked studies; the others have no known cause. Clone size and V and J calls were adopted from that table, with D and trimming inferred from the DNA. The sample yields 35,000 to 45,000 clones; approximately 82% were counted once. Roughly 3.6% of the sample belongs to the ten largest clones.

After about 9 days of culture, CD4+ T cells were isolated with the EasySep CD4+ T cell isolation kit. Convalescent patients had PCR-confirmed SARS-CoV-2 infection between March and December 2020, before Alpha, Beta and Delta variants emerged in the United States. Each participant got two doses of an mRNA SARS-CoV-2 vaccine, either BNT162b2 or mRNA-1273. On days 3 and 7, half of the culture medium was replaced with fresh IL-2-containing medium. Unless noted otherwise, every peptide stimulation condition was grown in triplicate wells. PBMC were separated from whole blood using Ficoll-Paque Plus gradient centrifugation and were then either cryopreserved at -140C or used fresh. Genomic DNA was extracted from cultured CD4+ T cells with the QIAamp micro DNA kit.

This clonotype was obtained from a human donor who had a prior SARS-CoV-2 infection. Sequenced material: CD4+ T cells from PBMCs cultured without peptide, taken after COVID-19 vaccination. The chain was built from TRBV28 and TRBJ2-1; D gene: possibly TRBD1, on 6 matching bases. CDR3 sequence: CASSLWDSPKQFF. The nucleotide sequence reads as follows: TGTGCCAGCAGTTTATGGGACAGTCCCAAGCAGTTCTTC.